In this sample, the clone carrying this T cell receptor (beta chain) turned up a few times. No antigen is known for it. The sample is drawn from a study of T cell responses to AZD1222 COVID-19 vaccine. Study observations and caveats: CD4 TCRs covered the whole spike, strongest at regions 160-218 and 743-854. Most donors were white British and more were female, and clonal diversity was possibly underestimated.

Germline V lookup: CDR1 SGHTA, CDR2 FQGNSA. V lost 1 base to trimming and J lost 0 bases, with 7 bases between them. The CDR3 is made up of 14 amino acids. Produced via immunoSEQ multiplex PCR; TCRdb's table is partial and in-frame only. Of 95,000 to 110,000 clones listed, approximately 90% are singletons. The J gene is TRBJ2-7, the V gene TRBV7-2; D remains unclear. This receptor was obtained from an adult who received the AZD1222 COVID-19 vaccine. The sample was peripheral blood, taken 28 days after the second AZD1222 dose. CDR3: CASSLGAASYEQYF. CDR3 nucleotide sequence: TGTGCCAGCAGCTTAGGGGCAGCCTCCTACGAGCAGTACTTC. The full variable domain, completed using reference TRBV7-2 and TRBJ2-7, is GAGVSQSPSNKVTEKGKDVELRCDPISGHTALYWYRQSLGQGLEFLIYFQGNSAPDKSGLPSDRFSAERTGGSVSTLTIQRTQQEDSAVYLCASSLGAASYEQYFGPGTRLTVT.